This T cell receptor beta chain is drawn from a study of blood T cell repertoires in COVID-19. As for the study in general: Italy, Spain and the United States were the sources of the convalescent and acute COVID-19 samples.

CDR3 length equals 15 residues. The V and J ends lost 1 base and 7 bases respectively, with 13 bases between them. CDR1 is SGHVS, CDR2 FNYEAQ, per germline. Under the authors' procedure: Amplification with reference gene primers provided the estimates of nucleated cell counts. TCRdb's table, derived via immunoSEQ multiplex PCR, lists solely in-frame clones and lacks some. The V and J calls and the clone size are those of that table, but D and trimming were determined from the DNA. The sample lists roughly 120,000 clones; 80% to 90% were seen once. The chain links TRBV7-6 to TRBJ2-2; tentative D call: TRBD1 (7 bases). Sequenced sample: peripheral blood. The clonotype comes from a man aged 40-49 years with acute or convalescent COVID-19. The CDR3 DNA reads as TGTGCCAGCAGCTTAGACCAGGGGGGAATCGGGGAGCTGTTTTTT. Translated: CASSLDQGGIGELFF.